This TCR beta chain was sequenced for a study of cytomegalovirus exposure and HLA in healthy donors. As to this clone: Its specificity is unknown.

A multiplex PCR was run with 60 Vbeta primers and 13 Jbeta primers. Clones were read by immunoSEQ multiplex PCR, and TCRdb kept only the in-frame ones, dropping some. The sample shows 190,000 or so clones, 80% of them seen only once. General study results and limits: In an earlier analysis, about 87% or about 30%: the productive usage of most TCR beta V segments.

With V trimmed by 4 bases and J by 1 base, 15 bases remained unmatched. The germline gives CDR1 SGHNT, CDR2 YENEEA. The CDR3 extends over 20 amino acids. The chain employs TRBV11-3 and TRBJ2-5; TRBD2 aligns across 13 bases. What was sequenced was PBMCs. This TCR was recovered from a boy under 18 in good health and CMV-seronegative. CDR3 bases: TGTGCCAGCAGCTCAAACTTTATTCCGGGACTAGCGGGATCCCAAGAGACCCAGTACTTC. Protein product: CASSSNFIPGLAGSQETQYF.